One and the same sample provided the 27 T cell receptor beta chains below, sequenced in a study of cytomegalovirus exposure and HLA in healthy donors (dated by TCRdb to the late 2010s). Libraries were constructed by the immunoSEQ multiplex PCR assay. For the multiplex PCR, a mixture combining 60 forward primers for TCR Vbeta segments and 13 reverse primers for TCR Jbeta segments was used. Not all clones reach the TCRdb copy of this immuneACCESS table, which keeps in-frame sequences only. Checked studies attribute under half of the gap to unresolved V genes and leave the rest unexplained. This sample gives about 76,000 clones in total; 72% of them show up just once. Clones ranked in the top ten supply around 10% of the sample. The specimen sequenced was PBMCs. These receptors were taken from a woman aged 40 to 50 in good health and CMV-seropositive.

The V and J genes are TRBV10-1 and TRBJ2-5, with TRBD2 as a possible D gene (5 bases). The germline gives CDR1 WNHNN, CDR2 SYGVQD (reference sequence). Trimming took 3 bases from V and 0 from J, leaving 8 bases between them. This CDR3 is built from 14 residues. CDR3 coding DNA: TGCGCCAGCAGTGAATACGGGAACCAAGAGACCCAGTACTTC. Translated: CASSEYGNQETQYF.

The chain links TRBV25-1 to TRBJ1-2; weak D call: TRBD1 (5 bases). The CDR3 is 13 residues long. The germline gives CDR1 MGHDK, CDR2 SYGVNS. With 2 bases removed from V and 7 bases from J, the gap between germline ends came to 11 bases. CDR3 region: CASSEGAGGGYTF. The CDR3 DNA reads TGTGCCAGCAGTGAAGGGGCCGGTGGTGGCTACACCTTC.

This chain uses TRBV11-2 with TRBJ1-3; 7 bases are shared with TRBD1. CDR3 length: 15 amino acids. Trimming cost V 5 bases and J 0 bases; bases outside gene matches: 4. The germline V gene encodes CDR1 SGHAT and CDR2 FQNNGV. Here the CDR3 reads CASSITGVSGNTIYF. CDR3 in DNA: TGTGCCAGCAGCATCACAGGGGTCTCTGGAAACACCATATATTTT. Supplemented by reference TRBV11-2 and TRBJ1-3, the full variable domain reads EAGVAQSPRYKIIEKRQSVAFWCNPISGHATLYWYQQILGQGPKLLIQFQNNGVVDDSQLPKDRFSAERLKGVDSTLKIQPAKLEDSAVYLCASSITGVSGNTIYFGEGSWLTVV.

The chain joins TRBV6-1 to TRBJ2-7, with 8 bases lining up with TRBD1. Germline V gives CDR1 MNHNS, CDR2 SASEGT. V gave up 8 bases and J gave up 4 bases; unmatched junction bases: 7. The CDR3 is made up of 13 amino acids. The CDR3 DNA follows: TGTGCCAGCCGAGGACAGGGAATATACGAGCAGTACTTC. Amino acid sequence: CASRGQGIYEQYF.

The chain couples TRBV19 to TRBJ1-1, with unresolved D. This CDR3 spans 12 amino acids. With 4 bases removed from V and 10 bases from J, the gap between germline ends came to 13 bases. Looked up from germline, CDR1 is LNHDA and CDR2 is SQIVND (reference sequence). CDR3 amino acids: CASSTGLGSAFF. DNA for the CDR3: TGTGCCAGTAGTACAGGACTTGGATCAGCTTTCTTT.

The rearrangement uses TRBV7-9 and TRBJ1-5, with a weak D call TRBD1 (5 bases). This CDR3 has 17 residues. Trimming pared 5 bases from V and 0 bases from J, leaving 17 bases between. CDR1 SEHNR and CDR2 FQNEAQ come from the germline V gene (reference sequence). The CDR3 reads CASSPNTGTYSNQPQHF. CDR3 nucleotide sequence: TGTGCCAGCAGCCCGAACACCGGGACTTATAGCAATCAGCCCCAGCATTTT.

The V call is TRBV4-3, the J call TRBJ2-6, with TRBD2 matching 7 bases. The CDR3 length is 15 residues. Germline-derived CDR1 and CDR2 are LGHNA and YSLEER. Trimming removed 5 bases from V and 2 bases from J; junction bases left unmatched: 3. The CDR3 coding sequence is TGCGCCAGCAGCGCTAGCGGCGCTGGGGCCAACGTCCTGACTTTC. It encodes CASSASGAGANVLTF.

This clone was detected only a few times. The V call is TRBV7-9, the J call TRBJ1-1; unclear D gene. Trimming took 1 base from V and 3 from J, leaving 3 bases between them. The CDR3 consists of 12 residues. Germline V gene sequence: CDR1 SEHNR, CDR2 FQNEAQ (reference sequence). The chain's CDR3 is CASSLVDTEAFF. The CDR3 DNA is TGTGCCAGCAGCTTAGTAGACACTGAAGCTTTCTTT. The whole variable domain, remainder taken from reference TRBV7-9 and TRBJ1-1, is DTGVSQNPRHKITKRGQNVTFRCDPISEHNRLYWYRQTLGQGPEFLTYFQNEAQLEKSRLLSDRFSAERPKGSFSTLEIQRTEQGDSAMYLCASSLVDTEAFFGQGTRLTVV.

The sample holds a few counts of this clone. This chain joins TRBV6-6 and TRBJ2-5; tentatively, D is TRBD2 (5 bases). Germline V gene data show CDR1 as MNHNY and CDR2 as SVGAGI (reference sequence). The CDR3 consists of 13 residues. The V end was cut by 6 bases, the J end by 3 bases, with 11 bases between. CDR3 sequence: CASSRAREETQYF. CDR3 DNA: TGTGCCAGCAGCCGGGCGAGGGAAGAGACCCAGTACTTC.

The chain joins TRBV5-1 to TRBJ2-3; 7 bases match TRBD2. Trimming cost V 3 bases and J 3 bases; bases outside gene matches: 4. The germline V gene encodes CDR1 SGHRS and CDR2 YFSETQ. The CDR3 spans 14 residues. CDR3 coding DNA: TGCGCCAGCAGCTCAGGACTAGGGACAGATACGCAGTATTTT. Protein: CASSSGLGTDTQYF.

This sequence joins TRBV5-6 and TRBJ2-5; 14 nucleotides align to TRBD2. The CDR3 is made up of 15 amino acids. V dropped 7 bases and J dropped 4; count of bases not matched to a gene: 6. Germline-derived CDR1 and CDR2 are SGHDT and YYEEEE. CDR3 in DNA: TGTGCCAGCGGTCCGACTAGCGGGAGGGGAGAGACCCAGTACTTC. It codes for CASGPTSGRGETQYF.

This sequence joins TRBV5-1 and TRBJ2-3; D is ambiguous. The CDR3 consists of 14 residues. Germline V gene sequence: CDR1 SGHRS, CDR2 YFSETQ. V gave up 2 bases and J gave up 5 bases, with 12 bases separating them. CDR3 residues: CASSLRITGDTQYF. The CDR3, as DNA: TGCGCCAGCAGCTTAAGGATAACGGGAGATACGCAGTATTTT.

The J gene is TRBJ2-5, the V gene TRBV9, with 14 bases matching TRBD2. V was pared by 0 bases and J by 5 bases, with 9 bases of the junction left unmatched. The CDR3 has 18 residues. Germline values: CDR1 SGDLS, CDR2 YYNGEE. The CDR3 sequence is CASSVAPGTSGRVETQYF. In DNA form, the CDR3 reads TGTGCCAGCAGCGTAGCTCCCGGGACTAGCGGGAGAGTGGAGACCCAGTACTTC.

This clone was seen only a few times. The junction and the germline gene differ at one end; a read error may be behind it. The chain employs TRBV28 and TRBJ2-6; the D gene is possibly TRBD1 (6 bases). Germline V gene data show CDR1 as MDHEN and CDR2 as SYDVKM. The CDR3 length is 15 residues. The CDR3 DNA reads TGTGCCAGCACAAACAGGGCTGTTGGGGTCAACGTCCTGACTTTC. Encoded protein: CASTNRAVGVNVLTF.

A single count supports this clone. V is TRBV5-1 and J is TRBJ1-1; 10 nucleotides agree with TRBD1. The trim removed 0 bases at V and 5 bases at J, leaving 1 base unmatched. The germline CDR1 and CDR2 sequences are SGHRS and YFSETQ. The CDR3 sequence is 14 residues long. CDR3 sequence (DNA): TGCGCCAGCAGCTTGGCGGGACAGGGGACTGAAGCTTTCTTT. Amino acids: CASSLAGQGTEAFF.

There are many counts of this clone. The chain links TRBV18 to TRBJ2-2; a weak D match, TRBD1 (6 bases). Germline CDR1 KGHSH, CDR2 LQKENI. The germline V and J ends were trimmed by 3 bases and 3 bases, with 14 bases remaining between them. The length of the CDR3 is 16 residues. The CDR3 sequence is CASSPTGTRYTGELFF. CDR3 nucleotides: TGTGCCAGCTCACCTACCGGGACACGCTACACCGGGGAGCTGTTTTTT.

J is TRBJ1-2 and V is TRBV30; D not resolved. The CDR3 length is 13 residues. Germline CDR1 GTSNPN, CDR2 SVGIG (reference sequence). CDR3 sequence: CSARVLTNYGYTF. The CDR3 nucleotides read TGTTCCGCTCGGGTCCTTACTAACTATGGCTACACCTTC.

This chain uses TRBV5-1 with TRBJ1-1; 9 bases line up with TRBD1. Germline V gene sequence: CDR1 SGHRS, CDR2 YFSETQ. V was pared by 4 bases and J by 4 bases, with 8 bases of the junction left unmatched. The CDR3 has 15 residues. CDR3 coding DNA: TGCGCCAGCAGCCTCAAGACAGGGGGGAGCACTGAAGCTTTCTTT. Translation gives CASSLKTGGSTEAFF.

The table lists this clone with many counts. Other nucleotide sequences from this sample produce the same CDR3. The J gene is TRBJ1-1, the V gene TRBV6-5, with D possibly being TRBD1 (6 bases). The germline V gene encodes CDR1 MNHEY and CDR2 SVGAGI. The CDR3 has 13 amino acids. The V end was cut by 6 bases, the J end by 2 bases, with 10 bases between. The CDR3, as DNA: TGTGCCAGCAGCCCACAGGGAAACACTGAAGCTTTCTTT. Its protein is CASSPQGNTEAFF.

This chain uses TRBV30 with TRBJ2-7, with 10 bases matching TRBD2. This CDR3 is 13 amino acids long. Trimming removed 2 bases from V and 6 bases from J; junction bases left unmatched: 4. Germline V gives CDR1 GTSNPN, CDR2 SVGIG (reference sequence). CDR3 loop: CAWSTLAGGEQYF. The CDR3, as DNA: TGTGCCTGGAGTACCTTAGCGGGAGGCGAGCAGTACTTC.

V and J are TRBV5-1 and TRBJ2-7, with unresolved D. V dropped 1 base and J dropped 2 bases, with 4 bases sitting between them. CDR1 is SGHRS, CDR2 YFSETQ, per germline. There are 12 residues in the CDR3. As DNA, the CDR3 is TGCGCCAGCAGCTTGAGAGCCTACGAGCAGTACTTC. Translation: CASSLRAYEQYF.

V is TRBV4-2 and J is TRBJ2-3; no firm D call. This CDR3 spans 13 amino acids. Germline CDR1 LGHNA, CDR2 YNFKEQ. V dropped 0 bases and J dropped 5 bases, with 6 bases sitting between them. The CDR3 loop is CASSQDRGDTQYF. CDR3 nucleotides: TGTGCCAGCAGCCAAGATAGAGGAGATACGCAGTATTTT.

The chain recombines TRBV27 with TRBJ1-4; no clear D. Germline lookup yields CDR1 MNHEY and CDR2 SMNVEV (reference sequence). The CDR3 covers 14 residues. V lost 8 bases, J lost 4 bases, and 14 bases lay in between. The CDR3 is CASRFTSGNEKLFF. The CDR3 DNA is TGTGCCAGCCGATTCACCTCGGGTAATGAAAAACTGTTTTTT.

The chain combines TRBV4-2 with TRBJ2-5, with 10 bases identical to TRBD2. The length of the CDR3 is 17 residues. Germline V lookup: CDR1 LGHNA, CDR2 YNFKEQ. J lost 5 bases, V lost 0 bases, and 9 bases had no gene match. The CDR3 nucleotides are TGTGCCAGCAGCCAAGATTTGAGCGGGGGGGCCCGGGAGACCCAGTACTTC. Translating it yields CASSQDLSGGARETQYF.

The CDR3 DNA reads TGTGCCAGCAGGGCGGACCTCATGGGGGGGGAGGATGAGTTCTTC. Protein product: CASRADLMGGEDEFF. The chain is built from TRBV5-4 and TRBJ2-1, with 7 bases aligning to TRBD2. After removal of 5 bases from V and 14 bases from J, the junction contained 19 bases not matched to a gene. Germline CDR1 is SGHNT and CDR2 is YYREEE (reference sequence). The CDR3 spans 15 residues.

This chain connects TRBV7-3 to TRBJ1-1, with 9 bases fitting TRBD1. The CDR3 consists of 17 residues. Per germline, CDR1 SGHTA and CDR2 FQGTGA. The trim removed 5 bases at V and 0 bases at J, leaving 10 bases unmatched. The CDR3 DNA sequence: TGTGCCAGCAGCCCTAATCCCGGGACAGGGTTGAACACTGAAGCTTTCTTT. This translates into CASSPNPGTGLNTEAFF.

This clone was seen a few times. The chain links TRBV5-4 to TRBJ1-1; 9 bases are a match to TRBD1. Germline V gene lookup returns CDR1 SGHNT and CDR2 YYREEE (reference sequence). The V segment lost 8 bases and the J segment 1 base; nucleotides outside the gene matches: 9. CDR3 length equals 15 residues. The CDR3 sequence is CASHPTGQGNTEAFF. In DNA, the CDR3 is TGTGCCAGTCATCCAACGGGACAGGGGAACACTGAAGCTTTCTTT.